This TCR beta chain was found in a study of cytomegalovirus exposure and HLA in healthy donors. General study points: Among TCR beta chains, those listed as cytomegalovirus-associated numbered around 160.

Remarks on this clone: What it binds is not known.

PCR amplification relied on 60 Vbeta primers (plus 13 Jbeta primers). TCRdb keeps only in-frame clones here, not all; method: immunoSEQ multiplex PCR. Of roughly 130,000 clones in the sample, approximately 67% were seen once. The CDR3 loop spans 14 amino acids. Germline CDR1 reads SGHRS; CDR2 reads YFSETQ. Trimming shortened V by 4 bases and J by 3 bases, and 12 bases separated the two germline ends. The receptor was isolated from a man aged 18 to 30 in good health and CMV-seronegative. The rearrangement joins TRBV5-1 to TRBJ2-3; weak D call: TRBD1 (6 bases). Specimen: PBMCs. CDR3 in amino acids: CASSLGQITDTQYF. CDR3 coding DNA: TGCGCCAGCAGCCTAGGACAGATTACAGATACGCAGTATTTT.